The 10 T cell receptor beta chains below were found in one sample sequenced in a study of blood T cell repertoires in COVID-19. Method: immunoSEQ multiplex PCR; TCRdb's copy keeps in-frame clones and lacks some. This sample has more than 200,000 clones, with 88% found just once. The source material was PBMCs or T cells enriched from blood (not recorded which). These receptors all come from a woman in her 30s who had been exposed to COVID-19.

The V and J genes are TRBV4-2 and TRBJ2-7; 11 bases fit TRBD2. V lost 0 bases to trimming and J lost 4 bases; unmatched junction nucleotides: 8. The CDR3 spans 17 residues. CDR1 and CDR2 (germline): LGHNA, YNFKEQ. CDR3 sequence (DNA): TGTGCCAGCAGCCAAGACGGCCTAGCGGGAGGTTCATACGAGCAGTACTTC. This encodes CASSQDGLAGGSYEQYF.

This clone appeared a few times. This chain links TRBV7-9 with TRBJ1-1; D ambiguous. This CDR3 is 15 amino acids long. The germline V gene has CDR1 SEHNR and CDR2 FQNEAQ (reference sequence). V gave up 5 bases and J gave up 1 base, with 14 bases separating them. CDR3 region: CASSSQSTKNTEAFF. CDR3 DNA: TGTGCCAGCAGCAGCCAATCGACAAAGAACACTGAAGCTTTCTTT.

The chain joins TRBV5-1 to TRBJ2-6; D is unclear. There are 15 residues in the CDR3. The germline gives CDR1 SGHRS, CDR2 YFSETQ. The V end was cut by 2 bases, the J end by 2 bases, with 8 bases between. As DNA, the CDR3 is TGCGCCAGCAGCTTTGGGCTCGCTGGGGCCAACGTCCTGACTTTC. Its protein product is CASSFGLAGANVLTF.

This chain joins TRBV4-2 and TRBJ2-3, with 10 bases fitting TRBD2. The germline gives CDR1 LGHNA, CDR2 YNFKEQ. The trim removed 0 bases at V and 1 base at J, leaving 4 bases unmatched. There are 17 residues in the CDR3. The CDR3 region is CASSQELGTSGTDTQYF. Written as DNA, the CDR3 is TGTGCCAGCAGCCAAGAACTCGGGACTAGCGGCACAGATACGCAGTATTTT.

The rearrangement links TRBV28 to TRBJ2-5; tentatively, D is TRBD2 (6 bases). Trimming stripped 1 base from V and 5 bases from J, with 11 bases between. The CDR3 sequence is 14 residues long. Germline CDR1 and CDR2: MDHEN and SYDVKM. The CDR3 loop is CASSLLVGRETQYF. The CDR3 DNA sequence: TGTGCCAGCAGTTTATTAGTGGGGAGGGAGACCCAGTACTTC.

The V gene is TRBV4-1, the J gene TRBJ2-1; D is uncertain. The germline V gene has CDR1 MGHRA and CDR2 YSYEKL. V was cut by 1 base and J by 7 bases, with 17 bases left in between. This CDR3 region has 16 residues. The chain's CDR3 is CASSQGVGLKENEQFF. CDR3 nucleotides: TGCGCCAGCAGCCAAGGGGTTGGTCTTAAGGAGAATGAGCAGTTCTTC.

The V gene is TRBV29-1, the J gene TRBJ1-1; TRBD1 is a possible D gene (5 bases). Between the trimmed V and J ends, which lost 0 bases and 3 bases, there was a span of 20 bases. CDR1 and CDR2 from the germline V gene are SQVTM and ANQGSEA. The CDR3 loop spans 17 amino acids. CDR3: CSVEDRFSGLGYTEAFF. The DNA of the CDR3 is TGCAGCGTTGAAGATCGTTTTTCAGGGCTAGGGTACACTGAAGCTTTCTTT.

This clone is a singleton in its sample. The V and J genes are TRBV6-5 and TRBJ1-1, with 8 bases that match TRBD1. There are 15 residues in the CDR3. V dropped 4 bases and J dropped 1; count of bases not matched to a gene: 5. From germline, CDR1 is MNHEY and CDR2 SVGAGI. This CDR3 is CASSSDRGRNTEAFF. The CDR3 nucleotides are TGTGCCAGCAGTTCCGACAGGGGACGGAACACTGAAGCTTTCTTT.

The genes are TRBV19 and TRBJ1-5; 9 positions match TRBD1. Germline loops: CDR1 LNHDA, CDR2 SQIVND (reference sequence). V trimming: 5 bases; J trimming: 2 bases; junction bases outside the gene matches: 4. The CDR3 has 15 amino acids. CDR3 protein: CASSDRDRGNQPQHF. CDR3 DNA sequence: TGTGCCAGTAGTGACCGGGACAGGGGCAATCAGCCCCAGCATTTT.

The rearrangement uses TRBV6-2 or TRBV6-3 and TRBJ2-3; 11 nucleotides align to TRBD2. The trim removed 1 base at V and 2 bases at J, leaving 8 bases unmatched. This CDR3 contains 18 residues. The germline CDR1 and CDR2 sequences are MNHEY and SVGEGT. The CDR3 region has the DNA TGTGCCAGCAGTTACTGGAGGGATAGCGGGAGGGACACAGATACGCAGTATTTT. It specifies CASSYWRDSGRDTDTQYF.